The sequence of this T cell receptor beta chain was determined in a study of blood T cell repertoires in COVID-19. Whole-study context: T cells, B-cell-depleted T cells, or PBMCs supplied cDNA or gDNA.

The CDR3 length is 15 residues. Unmatched junction bases numbered 6, after V lost 4 bases and J lost 8 bases. Germline-derived CDR1 and CDR2 are MNHEY and SVGAGI. Assay: immunoSEQ multiplex PCR; the TCRdb copy retains only in-frame clones and omits some. Seen here are some 230,000 clones, about four fifths observed once, and the top ten hold about 1.3%. V is TRBV6-5 and J is TRBJ2-1; 12 bases agree with TRBD2. The TCR sequence derives from a woman aged 40 to 50 with acute COVID-19. Specimen: PBMCs or T cells enriched from blood (not recorded which). CDR3 in amino acids: CASSSRTSGKDEQFF. The CDR3, as DNA: TGTGCCAGCAGTTCTCGGACTAGCGGGAAAGATGAGCAGTTCTTC.